Given below is one T cell receptor (beta chain) in context. What it binds is unknown. This sample is part of a study of T-cell memory formation after mild COVID-19. Study-level points and caveats: Pre-infection memory carried some responding clones, suggesting that cross-reactive memory joined. The study found balanced CD4/CD8 in clones contracting day 15 to 85 and a CD4+ lean in later expanders.

Germline CDR1 and CDR2: LGHNA and YSLEER. The CDR3 runs to 13 residues. V lost 0 bases to trimming and J lost 9 bases; unmatched junction nucleotides: 4. One entry per CDR3 protein, called by TCRdb with MiXCR from the 5' RACE reads. Here the sample spans roughly 130,000 distinct CDR3 sequences, approximately 17% being singletons. V and J are TRBV4-3 and TRBJ2-5, with 7 nucleotides matching TRBD1. Material for sequencing was PBMCs or a T cell subset sorted from them (not recorded which). The TCR comes from a man between 18 and 29 years old who had mild COVID-19 (a few samples of this study predate the infection). Cell type and time point are not known. The CDR3 bases are TGCGCCAGCAGCCAAGAAAAAACAGGGGCCCAGTACTTC. Residues: CASSQEKTGAQYF.